These 30 T cell receptor beta chains originate from one sample sequenced in a study of cytomegalovirus exposure and HLA in healthy donors. A multiplex PCR was run with 60 Vbeta primers and 13 Jbeta primers. The protocol was immunoSEQ multiplex PCR, while the TCRdb copy is restricted to in-frame clones and leaves out a portion. The sample has approximately 150,000 clones; 75% to 80% are singletons. Sequenced sample: PBMCs. The receptors come from a man aged 35 to 55 in good health and CMV-seropositive.

This clone was counted only a few times. The rearrangement joins TRBV29-1 to TRBJ2-1, with TRBD2 matching 7 bases. Germline V CDR1 and CDR2: SQVTM, ANQGSEA. This CDR3 is 15 amino acids long. V lost 3 bases to trimming and J lost 0 bases; unmatched junction nucleotides: 5. CDR3 sequence (DNA): TGCAGCGTTGACCCGCGGGGGAGCTCCTACAATGAGCAGTTCTTC. Translated: CSVDPRGSSYNEQFF.

This chain uses TRBV7-2 with TRBJ1-3; 10 bases match TRBD1. The J segment lost 4 bases and the V segment lost 5 bases, leaving 8 bases of the junction unmatched. Germline lookup yields CDR1 SGHTA and CDR2 FQGNSA. This CDR3 comprises 16 residues. CDR3 bases: TGTGCCAGCAGCCCGGGACAGGGGTTCACCGGAAACACCATATATTTT. This translates into CASSPGQGFTGNTIYF.

This clone was detected a few times. The chain couples TRBV6-5 to TRBJ2-5, with TRBD1 identical over 7 bases. CDR3 size: 13 residues. Germline V gene lookup returns CDR1 MNHEY and CDR2 SVGAGI. V gave up 4 bases and J gave up 2 bases; unmatched junction bases: 1. The CDR3 here is CASSLDRQETQYF. DNA for the CDR3: TGTGCCAGCAGTTTGGACAGGCAAGAGACCCAGTACTTC.

V usage is TRBV7-2 and J usage is TRBJ1-5; no definite D call. Deletions cut 5 bases from V and 0 bases from J, with 11 bases between. The CDR3 consists of 15 residues. CDR1 is SGHTA and CDR2 is FQGNSA in the germline V gene. The CDR3 DNA sequence: TGTGCCAGCAGCCAAAGGGCGGGTAGCAATCAGCCCCAGCATTTT. Its translation: CASSQRAGSNQPQHF.

This clone was counted between two and nine times. V and J are TRBV2 and TRBJ2-1, with 10 bases aligning to TRBD2. V dropped 5 bases and J dropped 10; count of bases not matched to a gene: 8. Germline values: CDR1 SNHLY, CDR2 FYNNEI. The CDR3 contains 14 residues. The CDR3: CASSRTSGEGEQFF. Written as DNA, the CDR3 is TGTGCCAGCAGTAGGACTAGCGGAGAGGGGGAGCAGTTCTTC.

This clone was seen only once. The CDR3 region has the DNA TGTGCCAGCAGTACTCAGGGTGACACCGGGGAGCTGTTTTTT. Its protein product is CASSTQGDTGELFF. V and J are TRBV28 and TRBJ2-2; TRBD1 might be the D (5 bases). The CDR3 contains 14 residues. Germline values: CDR1 MDHEN, CDR2 SYDVKM. V lost 5 bases to trimming and J lost 3 bases, with 10 bases between them.

The CDR3 DNA is TGTGCCACGGGTAGAGGCCCCGATACGCAGTATTTT. Its protein is CATGRGPDTQYF. The chain carries TRBV28 and TRBJ2-3, with D unclear. The V and J ends lost 10 bases and 6 bases respectively, with 14 bases between them. Germline values: CDR1 MDHEN, CDR2 SYDVKM. This CDR3 comprises 12 residues. The entire variable domain, with the rest obtained from reference TRBV28 and TRBJ2-3, is as follows: DVKVTQSSRYLVKRTGEKVFLECVQDMDHENMFWYRQDPGLGLRLIYFSYDVKMKEKGDIPEGYSVSREKKERFSLILESASTNQTSMYLCATGRGPDTQYFGPGTRLTVL.

The rearrangement joins TRBV9 to TRBJ2-5, with 8 bases matching TRBD2. Trimming removed 0 bases from V and 4 bases from J; junction bases left unmatched: 8. Germline loops: CDR1 SGDLS, CDR2 YYNGEE. This CDR3 comprises 16 residues. CDR3 DNA sequence: TGTGCCAGCAGCGTAGGGACGGGAGGGCCGGTAGAGACCCAGTACTTC. Encoded protein: CASSVGTGGPVETQYF. Combining the CDR3 with reference TRBV9 and TRBJ2-5 gives the whole variable domain DSGVTQTPKHLITATGQRVTLRCSPRSGDLSVYWYQQSLDQGLQFLIQYYNGEERAKGNILERFSAQQFPDLHSELNLSSLELGDSALYFCASSVGTGGPVETQYFGPGTRLLVL.

The chain joins TRBV30 to TRBJ1-1; D possibly corresponds to TRBD1 (5 bases). V was cut by 0 bases and J by 1 base, with 9 bases left in between. CDR1 and CDR2 (germline): GTSNPN, SVGIG (reference sequence). The CDR3 loop spans 14 amino acids. DNA of the CDR3: TGTGCCTGGAGTGTATCAGGGAAGAACACTGAAGCTTTCTTT. Its protein is CAWSVSGKNTEAFF. The full variable domain, rest sourced from reference TRBV30 and TRBJ1-1, is SQTIHQWPATLVQPVGSPLSLECTVEGTSNPNLYWYRQAAGRGLQLLFYSVGIGQISSEVPQNLSASRPQDRQFILSSKKLLLSDSGFYLCAWSVSGKNTEAFFGQGTRLTVV.

The chain is built from TRBV11-1 and TRBJ2-3; the match to TRBD2 covers 14 bases. The germline gives CDR1 SGHAT, CDR2 FQDESV (reference sequence). This CDR3 is built from 16 residues. V lost 5 bases to trimming and J lost 5 bases; unmatched junction nucleotides: 6. CDR3 in amino acids: CASSPGTSGRGDTQYF. CDR3 bases: TGTGCCAGCAGCCCCGGGACTAGCGGGAGAGGAGATACGCAGTATTTT. Filled out from reference TRBV11-1 and TRBJ2-3, the complete variable domain reads EAEVAQSPRYKITEKSQAVAFWCDPISGHATLYWYRQILGQGPELLVQFQDESVVDDSQLPKDRFSAERLKGVDSTLKIQPAELGDSAMYLCASSPGTSGRGDTQYFGPGTRLTVL.

This clone was found a few times. V gene TRBV28 combines with J gene TRBJ2-4; 7 bases fit TRBD1. The V segment lost 6 bases and the J segment 0 bases; nucleotides outside the gene matches: 5. The germline CDR1 and CDR2 sequences are MDHEN and SYDVKM. This CDR3 is 15 amino acids long. This CDR3 reads CASSPAGGAKNIQYF. Written as DNA, the CDR3 is TGTGCCAGCAGCCCGGCAGGGGGAGCCAAAAACATTCAGTACTTC. The full variable domain, completed using reference TRBV28 and TRBJ2-4, is DVKVTQSSRYLVKRTGEKVFLECVQDMDHENMFWYRQDPGLGLRLIYFSYDVKMKEKGDIPEGYSVSREKKERFSLILESASTNQTSMYLCASSPAGGAKNIQYFGAGTRLSVL.

This clone has just a few counts. The chain employs TRBV7-9 and TRBJ1-5; no clear D gene. Trimming cost V 2 bases and J 2 bases, with 4 bases left between them. Per germline, CDR1 SEHNR and CDR2 FQNEAQ (reference sequence). The CDR3 is made up of 13 amino acids. This CDR3 is CASSLSGNQPQHF. The DNA of the CDR3 is TGTGCCAGCAGCTTATCCGGCAATCAGCCCCAGCATTTT. The entire variable domain, with the rest obtained from reference TRBV7-9 and TRBJ1-5, is as follows: DTGVSQNPRHKITKRGQNVTFRCDPISEHNRLYWYRQTLGQGPEFLTYFQNEAQLEKSRLLSDRFSAERPKGSFSTLEIQRTEQGDSAMYLCASSLSGNQPQHFGDGTRLSIL.

The chain is built from TRBV5-1 and TRBJ1-1; TRBD1 aligns across 8 bases. The J segment lost 7 bases and the V segment lost 4 bases, leaving 9 bases of the junction unmatched. This CDR3 region has 14 residues. CDR1 is SGHRS and CDR2 is YFSETQ in the germline V gene. CDR3 nucleotide sequence: TGCGCCAGCAGCGAGGTCCCGGGACAGGATGAAGCTTTCTTT. Translated: CASSEVPGQDEAFF.

This clone was counted once. The V call is TRBV5-1, the J call TRBJ2-1, with TRBD2 as a possible D gene (6 bases). V gave up 1 base and J gave up 7 bases, with 12 bases separating them. CDR3 length: 14 residues. The germline gives CDR1 SGHRS, CDR2 YFSETQ. CDR3 sequence: CASSLIGSGNEQFF. CDR3 coding DNA: TGCGCCAGCAGCTTGATCGGGAGCGGAAATGAGCAGTTCTTC.

The chain couples TRBV18 to TRBJ2-1; 9 bases match TRBD2. CDR3 length: 15 residues. V was pared by 0 bases and J by 5 bases, with 2 bases of the junction left unmatched. Germline V gene data show CDR1 as KGHSH and CDR2 as LQKENI. CDR3 region: CASSPPAGGNNEQFF. The CDR3 DNA reads as TGTGCCAGCTCACCACCCGCGGGAGGGAACAATGAGCAGTTCTTC. Supplemented by reference TRBV18 and TRBJ2-1, the full variable domain reads NAGVMQNPRHLVRRRGQEARLRCSPMKGHSHVYWYRQLPEEGLKFMVYLQKENIIDESGMPKERFSAEFPKEGPSILRIQQVVRGDSAAYFCASSPPAGGNNEQFFGPGTRLTVL.

The chain couples TRBV19 to TRBJ2-7; D gene unclear. Germline assignment: CDR1 LNHDA and CDR2 SQIVND (reference sequence). This CDR3 has 14 residues. Trimming took off 1 base at V and 0 bases at J, with 7 bases between the two ends. CDR3 in DNA: TGTGCCAGTAGTATAGCAGGTGTCTCCTACGAGCAGTACTTC. Translated, it gives CASSIAGVSYEQYF.

The J gene is TRBJ1-1, the V gene TRBV18; no definite D call. The CDR3 is 13 amino acids. CDR1 and CDR2 (germline): KGHSH, LQKENI. V lost 1 base to trimming and J lost 1 base, with 4 bases between them. CDR3 loop: CASSPRQNTEAFF. CDR3 sequence (DNA): TGTGCCAGCTCACCACGACAGAACACTGAAGCTTTCTTT.

This clone was seen only a few times. This chain links TRBV5-1 with TRBJ1-3; D unresolved. Germline V gives CDR1 SGHRS, CDR2 YFSETQ. V shed 7 bases and J shed 0 bases, with 8 bases lying between them. This CDR3 is 13 amino acids long. The chain's CDR3 is CASGQDSGNTIYF. CDR3 DNA sequence: TGCGCCAGCGGGCAGGACTCTGGAAACACCATATATTTT.

A few counts support this clone. The chain carries TRBV6-1 and TRBJ1-4, with D hard to call. CDR3 size: 15 residues. From germline, CDR1 is MNHNS and CDR2 SASEGT. V was pared by 4 bases and J by 8 bases, with 17 bases between. CDR3 region: CASSVMNYREEKLFF. The CDR3 DNA is TGTGCCAGCAGTGTAATGAATTATCGGGAGGAAAAACTGTTTTTT.

A few counts support this clone. The rearrangement uses TRBV6-5 and TRBJ1-2; no definite D call. This CDR3 has 13 amino acids. Deletions cut 2 bases from V and 4 bases from J, with 8 bases between. CDR1 is MNHEY, CDR2 SVGAGI, per germline. For the CDR3, the DNA is TGTGCCAGCAGTTACCTCGATAGCTATGGCTACACCTTC. Its protein is CASSYLDSYGYTF.

This clone was observed once. V and J are TRBV5-1 and TRBJ1-3; unclear D gene. The CDR3 is 14 residues long. V was cut by 6 bases and J by 2 bases, with 12 bases left in between. Germline CDR1 reads SGHRS; CDR2 reads YFSETQ. For the CDR3, the DNA is TGCGCCAGCAACCCGGAGGGCGCTGGAAACACCATATATTTT. This gives the protein CASNPEGAGNTIYF.

The chain is built from TRBV9 and TRBJ2-3, with 7 bases identical to TRBD1. Unmatched junction bases numbered 3, after V lost 0 bases and J lost 2 bases. CDR1 is SGDLS, CDR2 YYNGEE, per germline. The CDR3 is 15 amino acids. CDR3 sequence: CASSVGQGYTDTQYF. CDR3 bases: TGTGCCAGCAGCGTAGGACAGGGTTACACAGATACGCAGTATTTT.

The chain recombines TRBV10-1 with TRBJ2-2; TRBD2 agrees at 8 bases. V gave up 2 bases and J gave up 2 bases; unmatched junction bases: 13. The germline V gene has CDR1 WNHNN and CDR2 SYGVQD (reference sequence). The CDR3 is 19 residues long. DNA for the CDR3: TGCGCCAGCAGTGAGCTGCCTAGCGGGCCACAACTAAACACCGGGGAGCTGTTTTTT. It translates to CASSELPSGPQLNTGELFF.

The chain joins TRBV5-1 to TRBJ1-6; 7 bases are a match to TRBD1. CDR3 length: 14 amino acids. The V segment lost 0 bases and the J segment 6 bases; nucleotides outside the gene matches: 0. Germline V CDR1 and CDR2: SGHRS, YFSETQ. CDR3 amino acids: CASSLGQGNSPLHF. CDR3 sequence (DNA): TGCGCCAGCAGCTTGGGACAGGGTAATTCACCCCTCCACTTT.

This clone was seen a single time. The chain uses TRBV5-6 and TRBJ2-1, with D perhaps matching TRBD2 (6 bases). The V gene lost 5 bases and the J gene lost 7 bases, with 13 bases spanning the gap. The CDR3 runs 13 residues. CDR1 is SGHDT, CDR2 YYEEEE, per germline. This chain's CDR3 is CASSAGLPNEQFF. The CDR3 DNA follows: TGTGCCAGCAGTGCGGGACTGCCAAATGAGCAGTTCTTC.

The chain is built from TRBV30 and TRBJ2-2; D gene ambiguous. From germline, CDR1 is GTSNPN and CDR2 SVGIG (reference sequence). V dropped 2 bases and J dropped 3 bases, with 10 bases sitting between them. This CDR3 is built from 14 residues. CDR3 in DNA: TGTGCCTGGAGTCCCCGCGGTTACACCGGGGAGCTGTTTTTT. Its translation is CAWSPRGYTGELFF.

V is TRBV7-8 and J is TRBJ2-2, with TRBD2 as a possible D gene (6 bases). Per germline, CDR1 SGHVS and CDR2 FQNEAQ. The CDR3 sequence is 15 residues long. The V end lost 7 bases, the J end lost 0 bases, and 12 bases lay between the germline ends. This chain's CDR3 is CASTTGTSNTGELFF. In DNA, the CDR3 is TGTGCCAGCACCACCGGGACTTCGAACACCGGGGAGCTGTTTTTT.

The chain carries TRBV7-9 and TRBJ2-2; D may be TRBD1 (6 bases). Trimming took off 5 bases at V and 4 bases at J, with 23 bases between the two ends. This CDR3 spans 18 amino acids. Germline loops: CDR1 SEHNR, CDR2 FQNEAQ (reference sequence). CDR3 loop: CASSQRFVTGTTTGELFF. CDR3 coding DNA: TGTGCCAGCAGCCAACGATTTGTTACCGGGACAACCACCGGGGAGCTGTTTTTT.

Worth noting for this clone: Other DNA sequences from this sample encode an identical CDR3 as well. This chain joins TRBV27 and TRBJ2-5, with 12 bases matching TRBD1. With V trimmed by 5 bases and J by 5 bases, 6 bases remained unmatched. The CDR3 spans 15 residues. Germline values: CDR1 MNHEY, CDR2 SMNVEV (reference sequence). The CDR3 bases are TGTGCCAGCAGTCCCGGGACAGGGGGCGCGGAGACCCAGTACTTC. Its translation is CASSPGTGGAETQYF.

The chain employs TRBV9 and TRBJ2-3; 9 bases match TRBD2. The CDR3 has 14 amino acids. The ends lost 0 bases at V and 4 bases at J; junction bases unmatched: 0. From germline, CDR1 is SGDLS and CDR2 YYNGEE. CDR3 protein: CASSVVAGADTQYF. The CDR3 DNA reads as TGTGCCAGCAGCGTAGTAGCGGGAGCAGATACGCAGTATTTT.